This T cell receptor (beta chain) was identified during a study of T cells after yellow fever vaccination. In the study overall: Fractions with few cells were prepared using SMART-Seq v4 Ultra Low Input.

TCRdb re-called the 5' RACE reads with MiXCR, one entry per CDR3 protein. In the table there are some 350,000 distinct CDR3 sequences, roughly 9.4% of which are singletons. Regarding the study as a whole: The secondary T-cell response peaked on day 5, not day 15, but was weaker. The study re-detected most primary-vaccination clones after the booster (around 96% CD4, around 89% CD8).

There are 15 residues in the CDR3. Losses at the gene ends were 2 bases for V and 2 bases for J; bases not matched to a gene: 3. The germline gives CDR1 SGHAT, CDR2 FQNNGV. This clonotype was seen only a few times. Antigen specificity is unknown. The receptor was isolated from a man aged 18 to 35 who received the YFV17D yellow fever vaccine. The sample consisted of PBMCs, taken on the day of the first yellow fever vaccination. V gene TRBV11-2 combines with J gene TRBJ2-1; TRBD2 matches 7 bases. The DNA of the CDR3 is TGTGCCAGCAGCTTACTAGCGGATACCTACAATGAGCAGTTCTTC. Translating gives CASSLLADTYNEQFF.